Shown below are 10 T cell receptor beta chains from a single sample sequenced in a study of cytomegalovirus exposure and HLA in healthy donors. Amplification used 60 Vbeta primers and 13 Jbeta primers. The data were produced by immunoSEQ multiplex PCR, yet TCRdb's version contains in-frame clones alone and is incomplete. The top ten hold 2.1% of the sample, which has over 150,000 clones, 79% seen once. Sequencing input: PBMCs. Every receptor here comes from a man between 35 and 55 years old in good health and CMV-seronegative.

The rearrangement uses TRBV18 and TRBJ2-4; 7 bases agree with TRBD1. With 8 bases clipped from V and 0 bases from J, the junction kept 16 bases outside the gene matches. Germline assignment: CDR1 KGHSH and CDR2 LQKENI. The CDR3 covers 18 residues. Written as DNA, the CDR3 is TGTGCCAGCCCACGCTTAACCGACAGGGTTCTAGCCAAAAACATTCAGTACTTC. It yields the protein CASPRLTDRVLAKNIQYF.

This chain connects TRBV28 to TRBJ1-1; D perhaps matches TRBD1 (5 bases). The V end was cut by 7 bases, the J end by 11 bases, with 20 bases between. The germline V gene encodes CDR1 MDHEN and CDR2 SYDVKM. CDR3 length: 13 residues. CDR3 amino acids: CASTGLPNTRAFF. The CDR3 region has the DNA TGTGCCAGCACAGGGCTTCCCAATACGAGGGCTTTCTTT.

This clone was observed a few times. The chain joins TRBV5-4 to TRBJ2-1, with TRBD2 matching 9 bases. This CDR3 has 15 residues. Germline loops: CDR1 SGHNT, CDR2 YYREEE (reference sequence). The trim removed 3 bases at V and 2 bases at J, leaving 3 bases unmatched. CDR3 bases: TGTGCCAGCAGCTCGGCTAGCGGGGCCTACAATGAGCAGTTCTTC. It yields the protein CASSSASGAYNEQFF.

The chain employs TRBV2 and TRBJ2-2, with 9 positions matching TRBD2. Per germline, CDR1 SNHLY and CDR2 FYNNEI. The J segment lost 3 bases and the V segment lost 6 bases, leaving 11 bases of the junction unmatched. The CDR3 totals 17 residues. The CDR3 is CASRWHRQREDTGELFF. The CDR3 bases are TGTGCCAGCAGGTGGCACAGGCAGCGGGAGGACACCGGGGAGCTGTTTTTT.

This clone was detected only once. The CDR3 region is CASSLQFRTSNEQFF. The CDR3 nucleotides read TGTGCCAGCAGCTTGCAGTTTCGGACTAGCAATGAGCAGTTCTTC. J is TRBJ2-1 and V is TRBV5-4; 7 bases map to TRBD2. V lost 1 base and J lost 6; bases outside the gene matches: 7. This CDR3 contains 15 residues. Germline V gene data show CDR1 as SGHNT and CDR2 as YYREEE (reference sequence).

The rearrangement uses TRBV11-2 and TRBJ2-5; D gene ambiguous. Germline lookup yields CDR1 SGHAT and CDR2 FQNNGV. The CDR3 length is 13 residues. The germline V and J ends were trimmed by 2 bases and 5 bases, with 9 bases remaining between them. CDR3 amino acids: CASSLSRYETQYF. CDR3 nucleotide sequence: TGTGCCAGCAGCTTAAGCCGTTATGAGACCCAGTACTTC.

This chain uses TRBV23-1 with TRBJ1-3; D is undetermined. TRBV23-1 is flagged as an ORF with uncertain function. This CDR3 has 14 residues. The germline V and J ends were trimmed by 2 bases and 10 bases, with 15 bases remaining between them. CDR3: CASSQRHPGGTIYF. CDR3 sequence (DNA): TGCGCCAGCAGTCAACGTCACCCGGGTGGGACCATATATTTT.

V is TRBV6-5 and J is TRBJ2-7, with 9 nucleotides matching TRBD1. The CDR3 is 14 amino acids. V lost 5 bases and J lost 3; bases outside the gene matches: 5. CDR1 is MNHEY, CDR2 SVGAGI, per germline. CDR3 nucleotides: TGTGCCAGCAGTCCCAGGACAGGGGTCTACGAGCAGTACTTC. This encodes CASSPRTGVYEQYF.

In this sample, this clone turned up once. Other DNA sequences in this specimen translate into the identical CDR3. The chain is built from TRBV19 and TRBJ2-5, with D maybe TRBD1 (5 bases). In germline, CDR1 is LNHDA, CDR2 SQIVND (reference sequence). The V end lost 1 base, the J end lost 2 bases, and 8 bases lay between the germline ends. The CDR3 has 14 amino acids. The CDR3 DNA sequence: TGTGCCAGTAGTATAGGGCAGGGACAAGAGACCCAGTACTTC. Its protein is CASSIGQGQETQYF.

This clone was picked up one time. V is TRBV28 and J is TRBJ2-3, with a weak D call TRBD1 (6 bases). CDR1 MDHEN and CDR2 SYDVKM come from the germline V gene. V was trimmed by 1 base and J by 4 bases, leaving 12 bases between them. This CDR3 has 15 amino acids. CDR3 DNA: TGTGCCAGCAGTTTATTCCAGGGGTATCCAGATACGCAGTATTTT. It translates to CASSLFQGYPDTQYF.